One and the same sample provided the 10 T cell receptor beta chains below, sequenced in a study of radiation and T cells in renal cell carcinoma. The treatment is: treatment-naive control, cytoreductive nephrectomy. Measured with immunoSEQ multiplex PCR; TCRdb has only the in-frame clones, and not every one. In the table there are some 20,000 clones, about 60% of which are singletons. This material consisted of tumor tissue, taken from a patient whose treatment was nephrectomy without radiotherapy. The receptors were gathered from a man between 45 and 60 years old with renal cell carcinoma.

This rearrangement joins TRBV27 to TRBJ1-5; D may be TRBD1 (6 bases). Germline CDR1 is MNHEY and CDR2 is SMNVEV (reference sequence). This CDR3 region has 14 residues. The V and J ends lost 6 bases and 6 bases respectively, with 15 bases between them. CDR3 amino acids: CASRRGGPRQPQHF. The CDR3, as DNA: TGTGCCAGCAGGCGCGGGGGCCCTCGTCAGCCCCAGCATTTT.

This clone has only a few counts. The genes are TRBV9 and TRBJ1-1; D remains unclear. The CDR3 runs to 13 residues. Germline CDR1 is SGDLS and CDR2 is YYNGEE. Trimming removed 4 bases from V and 3 bases from J, with 10 bases in between. For the CDR3, the DNA is TGTGCCAGCAGCCCTCGACTGTACACTGAAGCTTTCTTT. It codes for CASSPRLYTEAFF.

This clone was observed a handful of times. The CDR3 here is CASSPSGGRDEKLFF. Written as DNA, the CDR3 is TGCGCCAGCAGCCCGTCGGGGGGCCGAGATGAAAAACTGTTTTTT. The V call is TRBV5-1, the J call TRBJ1-4, with TRBD1 as a possible D gene (6 bases). Germline assignment: CDR1 SGHRS and CDR2 YFSETQ. V lost 4 bases, J lost 6 bases, and 16 bases lay in between. The length of the CDR3 is 15 residues.

The J gene is TRBJ2-1, the V gene TRBV30; 10 bases agree with TRBD2. The CDR3 has 14 amino acids. The V gene's germline CDR1 is GTSNPN and CDR2 SVGIG (reference sequence). V trimming: 8 bases; J trimming: 4 bases; junction bases outside the gene matches: 8. The CDR3 DNA reads as TGTGCCGGTCAAGCGGGAGGGCCATACAATGAGCAGTTCTTC. This sequence encodes CAGQAGGPYNEQFF.

The rearrangement links TRBV7-3 to TRBJ2-1; TRBD1 agrees at 9 bases. Germline trimming cut 5 bases from V and 6 bases from J; bases unmatched to any gene: 5. The germline V gene encodes CDR1 SGHTA and CDR2 FQGTGA. CDR3 length: 14 residues. CDR3 DNA: TGTGCCAGCAGCCGGGACAGGGTCCGCAATGAGCAGTTCTTC. This encodes CASSRDRVRNEQFF. Full variable domain (missing parts from reference TRBV7-3 and TRBJ2-1): GAGVSQTPSNKVTEKGKYVELRCDPISGHTALYWYRQSLGQGPEFLIYFQGTGAADDSGLPNDRFFAVRPEGSVSTLKIQRTERGDSAVYLCASSRDRVRNEQFFGPGTRLTVL.

The chain has TRBV7-2 and TRBJ1-5; D is ambiguous. The CDR3 is made up of 13 amino acids. Germline V gene sequence: CDR1 SGHTA, CDR2 FQGNSA. With 0 bases removed from V and 6 bases from J, the gap between germline ends came to 6 bases. DNA of the CDR3: TGTGCCAGCAGCTTAGCGCGCGGTCAGCCCCAGCATTTT. This encodes CASSLARGQPQHF.

This chain uses TRBV13 with TRBJ2-7, with D perhaps being TRBD1 or TRBD2 (5 bases each). This CDR3 has 15 amino acids. Trimming took 5 bases from V and 0 from J, leaving 14 bases between them. Germline CDR1 and CDR2: PRHDT and FYEKMQ (reference sequence). CDR3 protein: CASSSRDGNSYEQYF. As DNA, the CDR3 is TGTGCCAGCAGCAGTCGGGACGGTAACTCCTACGAGCAGTACTTC.

The V and J genes are TRBV7-8 and TRBJ1-1, with no clear D. CDR3 length: 16 residues. Trimming removed 3 bases from V and 0 bases from J, with 14 bases in between. Germline CDR1 is SGHVS and CDR2 is FQNEAQ. CDR3 nucleotide sequence: TGTGCCAGCAGCTTTCCCCCCGGTCTCATGAACACTGAAGCTTTCTTT. It codes for CASSFPPGLMNTEAFF.

The chain uses TRBV6-1 and TRBJ1-2; D remains unclear. CDR3 length: 12 amino acids. Germline V gene data show CDR1 as MNHNS and CDR2 as SASEGT. Trimming removed 3 bases from V and 4 bases from J, with 6 bases in between. CDR3 DNA sequence: TGTGCCAGCAGTGACTCGATCTATGGCTACACCTTC. This gives the protein CASSDSIYGYTF.

The sample holds a few counts of this clone. CDR3 bases: TGTGCCAGCAGCTTAGGAACAGAAGATTCCTACGAGCAGTACTTC. It is translated as CASSLGTEDSYEQYF. The chain employs TRBV7-2 and TRBJ2-7; D ambiguous. The V gene's germline CDR1 is SGHTA and CDR2 FQGNSA. Trimming removed 1 base from V and 1 base from J, with 11 bases in between. This CDR3 has 15 residues.